The rows below give T cell receptor beta chains drawn from one sample of a study of CD8 T cells in ankylosing spondylitis. MiXCR was run by TCRdb on the 5' RACE reads, yielding one entry per CDR3 protein. There are around 28,000 distinct CDR3 sequences in the sample; 30% occur only once, and about 48% lies in the top ten. The specimen sequenced was synovial fluid, either unsorted or a sorted T cell fraction (not recorded which). Receptor source: a male donor with ankylosing spondylitis. Each CDR3 is given with its conserved first and last residue. D genes are given only for firm matches. Clone size appears in some rows only: once, few, many, or a class for an expanded clone.

d_call: TRBD2
clone_size: .
j_call: TRBJ2-1
v_call: TRBV20-1
cdr3_nt: TGCAGTGCTAGAGGTGGGCGGGAGTATAATGAGCAGTTCTTC
cdr3_aa: CSARGGREYNEQFF

d_call: TRBD2
clone_size: .
j_call: TRBJ2-7
v_call: TRBV12-3/TRBV12-4
cdr3_nt: TGTGCCAGCAGTTTAAAGGGCCTTACTAGCGGGAGTACGGACGAGCAGTACTTC
cdr3_aa: CASSLKGLTSGSTDEQYF

d_call: TRBD2
clone_size: .
j_call: TRBJ2-3
v_call: TRBV24-1
cdr3_nt: TGTGCCACCACATGGGACGGGAGGTTGTATTTT
cdr3_aa: CATTWDGRLYF

d_call: .
clone_size: few
j_call: TRBJ1-5
v_call: TRBV6-1
cdr3_nt: TGTGCCAGCAGTGAAACATCTGGGAGTCTCAATCAGCCCCAGCATTTT
cdr3_aa: CASSETSGSLNQPQHF

d_call: .
clone_size: few
j_call: TRBJ2-3
v_call: TRBV6-1
cdr3_nt: TGTGCCAGCAGTGAAATTGGGGGAGCGGCAGATACGCAGTATTTT
cdr3_aa: CASSEIGGAADTQYF

d_call: TRBD2
clone_size: few
j_call: TRBJ2-7
v_call: TRBV20-1
cdr3_nt: TGCAGTGCTACTAGCGGGAGGGCCGGGTACGAGCAGTACTTC
cdr3_aa: CSATSGRAGYEQYF

d_call: .
clone_size: .
j_call: TRBJ2-2
v_call: TRBV9
cdr3_nt: TGTGCCAGCAGCCCCTGGACAGAAGCCACCGGGGAGCTGTTTTTT
cdr3_aa: CASSPWTEATGELFF

d_call: TRBD1
clone_size: .
j_call: TRBJ1-3
v_call: TRBV11-2
cdr3_nt: TGTGCCAGCAGTGAGAGACAGGGTCGAATATCTGGAAACACCATATATTTT
cdr3_aa: CASSERQGRISGNTIYF

d_call: TRBD2
clone_size: many
j_call: TRBJ2-1
v_call: TRBV20-1
cdr3_nt: TGCAGTGCTAGAGATCGGGCGGGAGCCTACAATGAGCAGTTCTTC
cdr3_aa: CSARDRAGAYNEQFF

d_call: .
clone_size: .
j_call: TRBJ1-1
v_call: TRBV20-1
cdr3_nt: TGCAGTGCTAGAGATACGAGGGCAGCGAATTTTATGAACACTGAAGCTTTCTTT
cdr3_aa: CSARDTRAANFMNTEAFF

d_call: .
clone_size: .
j_call: TRBJ2-3
v_call: TRBV6-1
cdr3_nt: TGTGCCAGCAGTGAACCCCCCTCCAGCGGCTCAGATACGCAGTATTTT
cdr3_aa: CASSEPPSSGSDTQYF

d_call: TRBD1
clone_size: few
j_call: TRBJ1-1
v_call: TRBV27
cdr3_nt: TGTGCCAGCAGTTTAGCGGCAGGGGGAACTGAAGCTTTCTTT
cdr3_aa: CASSLAAGGTEAFF

d_call: .
clone_size: many
j_call: TRBJ2-1
v_call: TRBV7-9
cdr3_nt: TGTGCCAGTCGTGATACGGGACTGTCCTACAATGAGCAGTTCTTC
cdr3_aa: CASRDTGLSYNEQFF

d_call: TRBD2
clone_size: few
j_call: TRBJ2-3
v_call: TRBV28
cdr3_nt: TGTGCCAGCAGTCAATGGTCGACTAGCGGGAGGTCCACAGATACGCAGTATTTT
cdr3_aa: CASSQWSTSGRSTDTQYF

d_call: TRBD1
clone_size: .
j_call: TRBJ1-4
v_call: TRBV6-4
cdr3_nt: TGTGCCAGCAGTGCCGAGACAGGGGGGAGTGAAAAACTGTTTTTT
cdr3_aa: CASSAETGGSEKLFF

d_call: .
clone_size: .
j_call: TRBJ2-3
v_call: TRBV4-1
cdr3_nt: TGCGCCAGCAGCCATCCGTGGGGCACAGATACGCAGTATTTT
cdr3_aa: CASSHPWGTDTQYF

d_call: .
clone_size: few
j_call: TRBJ2-7
v_call: TRBV7-9
cdr3_nt: TGTGCCAGCAGCCCCCCTCAGACGCCCCGCATCTACGAGCAGTACTTC
cdr3_aa: CASSPPQTPRIYEQYF

d_call: .
clone_size: .
j_call: TRBJ1-2
v_call: TRBV6-2/TRBV6-3
cdr3_nt: TGTGCCAGCAGTTACTCGAATAGTTATGGCTACACCTTC
cdr3_aa: CASSYSNSYGYTF

d_call: .
clone_size: many
j_call: TRBJ1-6
v_call: TRBV13
cdr3_nt: TGTGCCAGCAGCAACTCCGGGGCAACAGCCCCGAATTCACCCCTCCACTTT
cdr3_aa: CASSNSGATAPNSPLHF

d_call: TRBD2
clone_size: .
j_call: TRBJ2-7
v_call: TRBV5-1
cdr3_nt: TGCGCCAGCAGCGTGACTAGCGGGAGAAGCTACGAGCAGTACTTC
cdr3_aa: CASSVTSGRSYEQYF

d_call: .
clone_size: few
j_call: TRBJ2-1
v_call: TRBV2
cdr3_nt: TGTGCCAGCAGTAAAAGTCAAGCGCCAGCCTACAATGAGCAGTTCTTC
cdr3_aa: CASSKSQAPAYNEQFF

d_call: .
clone_size: .
j_call: TRBJ2-1
v_call: TRBV9
cdr3_nt: TGTGCCAGCAGCGTAGAGGTCGCCGGTCGCAATGAGCAGTTCTTC
cdr3_aa: CASSVEVAGRNEQFF

d_call: TRBD2
clone_size: few
j_call: TRBJ2-1
v_call: TRBV24-1
cdr3_nt: TGTGCCACCAGTGATTCTAGTGGGACTAGCGGGAGTATTGAGCAGTTCTTC
cdr3_aa: CATSDSSGTSGSIEQFF

d_call: .
clone_size: .
j_call: TRBJ2-1
v_call: TRBV19
cdr3_nt: TGTGCCAGTAGTATAGAAAGTAACCCCTACAATGAGCAGTTCTTC
cdr3_aa: CASSIESNPYNEQFF

d_call: .
clone_size: .
j_call: TRBJ2-1
v_call: TRBV12-3/TRBV12-4
cdr3_nt: TGTGCCAGCAGTTTAGTGCGCGGGGAGCAGTTCTTC
cdr3_aa: CASSLVRGEQFF

d_call: TRBD2
clone_size: few
j_call: TRBJ2-3
v_call: TRBV12-3/TRBV12-4
cdr3_nt: TGTGCCAGCAGTCGTCCTTTAGGACTAGATTACCCAGATACGCAGTATTTT
cdr3_aa: CASSRPLGLDYPDTQYF

d_call: .
clone_size: .
j_call: TRBJ2-2
v_call: TRBV6-1
cdr3_nt: TGTGCCAGCACGCTTCGGGAGAACACCGGGGAGCTGTTTTTT
cdr3_aa: CASTLRENTGELFF

d_call: .
clone_size: .
j_call: TRBJ1-5
v_call: TRBV5-5
cdr3_nt: TGTGCCAGCAGACCTACAGGTTATAGCAATCAGCCCCAGCATTTT
cdr3_aa: CASRPTGYSNQPQHF

d_call: TRBD1
clone_size: many
j_call: TRBJ2-2
v_call: TRBV20-1
cdr3_nt: TGCAGTGCTGGGCGGACAGGGGATTACGGGGAGCTGTTTTTT
cdr3_aa: CSAGRTGDYGELFF

d_call: .
clone_size: many
j_call: TRBJ1-2
v_call: TRBV9
cdr3_nt: TGTGCCAGCAGCGTTGGAGATGTGGCCTATGGCTACACCTTC
cdr3_aa: CASSVGDVAYGYTF

d_call: TRBD1
clone_size: .
j_call: TRBJ1-5
v_call: TRBV28
cdr3_nt: TGTGCCAGCAGTTCACCCGGACAGGAACCGGGGCAGCCCCAGCATTTT
cdr3_aa: CASSSPGQEPGQPQHF

d_call: .
clone_size: .
j_call: TRBJ1-4
v_call: TRBV9
cdr3_nt: TGTGCCAGCAGCGCGTCGGACAGAGACGCAACTAATGAAAAACTGTTTTTT
cdr3_aa: CASSASDRDATNEKLFF

d_call: TRBD2
clone_size: .
j_call: TRBJ2-3
v_call: TRBV12-3/TRBV12-4
cdr3_nt: TGTGCCAGCAGTCTTAGACTAGCGACGAGTCGGGGCACAGATACGCAGTATTTT
cdr3_aa: CASSLRLATSRGTDTQYF

d_call: .
clone_size: many
j_call: TRBJ2-3
v_call: TRBV11-2
cdr3_nt: TGTGCCAGCAGCTTAGGGCAGGATAGCACAGATACGCAGTATTTT
cdr3_aa: CASSLGQDSTDTQYF

d_call: .
clone_size: .
j_call: TRBJ2-7
v_call: TRBV7-9
cdr3_nt: TGTGCCAGCAGCTTAGATGGGCCCCGAAGCGAGCAGTACTTC
cdr3_aa: CASSLDGPRSEQYF

d_call: TRBD2
clone_size: many
j_call: TRBJ2-1
v_call: TRBV14
cdr3_nt: TGTGCCAGCAGGAAGAGGGAGGGCGGCTACAATGAGCAGTTCTTC
cdr3_aa: CASRKREGGYNEQFF

d_call: .
clone_size: once
j_call: TRBJ2-1
v_call: TRBV6-6
cdr3_nt: TGTGCCAGCAGTTACGGCTCCTACAGTGAGCAGTTCTTC
cdr3_aa: CASSYGSYSEQFF

d_call: .
clone_size: .
j_call: TRBJ1-1
v_call: TRBV9
cdr3_nt: TGTGCCAGCAGCCACCGGGGGAACACTGAAGCTTTCTTT
cdr3_aa: CASSHRGNTEAFF

d_call: TRBD1
clone_size: many
j_call: TRBJ1-1
v_call: TRBV20-1
cdr3_nt: TGCAGTGCTTGGGACAGGGTGGACACTGAAGCTTTCTTT
cdr3_aa: CSAWDRVDTEAFF

d_call: TRBD2
clone_size: many
j_call: TRBJ2-1
v_call: TRBV12-3/TRBV12-4
cdr3_nt: TGTGCCAGCAGTTTAGGCGGCGGGAGGGCCCATGAGCAGTTCTTC
cdr3_aa: CASSLGGGRAHEQFF

d_call: TRBD2
clone_size: .
j_call: TRBJ2-1
v_call: TRBV20-1
cdr3_nt: TGCAGTGCTAGGGAGCGGGAGGTTGAGCAGTTCTTC
cdr3_aa: CSAREREVEQFF

d_call: .
clone_size: once
j_call: TRBJ2-3
v_call: TRBV6-4
cdr3_nt: TGTGCCAGCAGTGACGGAGGATCGGCAGATACGCAGTATTTT
cdr3_aa: CASSDGGSADTQYF

d_call: TRBD1
clone_size: .
j_call: TRBJ2-2
v_call: TRBV20-1
cdr3_nt: TGCAGTGCTAGAGAGAAGGCGGGACAGGGTCTTACCGGGGAGCTGTTTTTT
cdr3_aa: CSAREKAGQGLTGELFF

d_call: .
clone_size: many
j_call: TRBJ2-3
v_call: TRBV6-4
cdr3_nt: TGTGCCAGCAGTGAAGGCGACTCCGCAGATACGCAGTATTTT
cdr3_aa: CASSEGDSADTQYF

d_call: .
clone_size: few
j_call: TRBJ1-2
v_call: TRBV12-3/TRBV12-4
cdr3_nt: TGTGCCAGCAGTCCAGGGACCTGGGGCAATGGCTACACCTTC
cdr3_aa: CASSPGTWGNGYTF

d_call: .
clone_size: few
j_call: TRBJ1-2
v_call: TRBV16
cdr3_nt: TGTGCCAGCAGCCAAGGAACAGGTTTAAACTATGGCTACACCTTC
cdr3_aa: CASSQGTGLNYGYTF

d_call: .
clone_size: many
j_call: TRBJ2-4
v_call: TRBV7-9
cdr3_nt: TGTGCCAGCAGCGATTCAGGGGAGGCCAACATTCAGTACTTC
cdr3_aa: CASSDSGEANIQYF

d_call: .
clone_size: .
j_call: TRBJ2-1
v_call: TRBV27
cdr3_nt: TGTGCCAGCAGTTATACCCGATCAAAAGGAAATGAGCAGTTCTTC
cdr3_aa: CASSYTRSKGNEQFF

d_call: TRBD1
clone_size: .
j_call: TRBJ2-2
v_call: TRBV10-3
cdr3_nt: TGTGCCATCAGCCACTTTCCGGGACAGGGCACCGGGGAGCTGTTTTTT
cdr3_aa: CAISHFPGQGTGELFF

d_call: .
clone_size: .
j_call: TRBJ1-3
v_call: TRBV28
cdr3_nt: TGTGCCAGCAGTGCCCAACAGGGTTTTTCTGGAAACACCATATATTTT
cdr3_aa: CASSAQQGFSGNTIYF

d_call: .
clone_size: .
j_call: TRBJ2-1
v_call: TRBV2
cdr3_nt: TGTGCCAGCAGTGAGGTAGGAGGGCACAGGGAGCAGTTCTTC
cdr3_aa: CASSEVGGHREQFF

d_call: .
clone_size: .
j_call: TRBJ1-2
v_call: TRBV12-3/TRBV12-4
cdr3_nt: TGTGCCAGCAGTCCCCCCGGACCTTATGGCTACACCTTC
cdr3_aa: CASSPPGPYGYTF

d_call: .
clone_size: .
j_call: TRBJ1-1
v_call: TRBV5-1
cdr3_nt: TGCGCCAGCAGCTTGGCCTTCGGGGTGAGCACTGAAGCTTTCTTT
cdr3_aa: CASSLAFGVSTEAFF

d_call: TRBD1
clone_size: .
j_call: TRBJ1-2
v_call: TRBV30
cdr3_nt: TGTGCCTGGAGTGTAAAAACAGGACAGGAGAACTATGGCTACACCTTC
cdr3_aa: CAWSVKTGQENYGYTF

d_call: TRBD2
clone_size: .
j_call: TRBJ2-1
v_call: TRBV12-3/TRBV12-4
cdr3_nt: TGTGCCAGCAGACCGGGACTAGCGGATGAGAGCTCCTACAATGAGCAGTTCTTC
cdr3_aa: CASRPGLADESSYNEQFF

d_call: TRBD1
clone_size: few
j_call: TRBJ2-2
v_call: TRBV4-2
cdr3_nt: TGTGCCAGCAGCCAAGATCTCGACAGGGGAAACACCGGGGAGCTGTTTTTT
cdr3_aa: CASSQDLDRGNTGELFF

d_call: TRBD2
clone_size: .
j_call: TRBJ2-1
v_call: TRBV4-1
cdr3_nt: TGCGCCAGCAGCCAAGATCCTGGGGCGGGAGGCTACAATGAGCAGTTCTTC
cdr3_aa: CASSQDPGAGGYNEQFF

d_call: .
clone_size: .
j_call: TRBJ2-5
v_call: TRBV7-8
cdr3_nt: TGTGCCAGCAGCTTAGATCGGGTAGAGACCCAGTACTTC
cdr3_aa: CASSLDRVETQYF